These 9 T cell receptor beta chains were sequenced from one sample in a study of Ad26.COV2.S vaccination and SARS-CoV-2 variants. Sequenced by immunoSEQ multiplex PCR; TCRdb stores in-frame clones only, minus some. This repertoire shows fewer than 900,000 clones, approximately 88% found once; its top ten account for approximately 1.5%. The treatment was: around 19 received Ad26.COV2.S at low or high dose, single or two shots; roughly 5 received placebo; per-sample allocation not given. Sampling took place 63 days after the first vaccine or placebo injection. The sample here was peripheral blood, taken in a trial of Ad26.COV2.S vaccine versus placebo. These receptor sequences come from a person aged 18-60 years who received the Ad26.COV2.S COVID-19 vaccine or a placebo.

The chain has TRBV7-3 and TRBJ2-3; D is possibly TRBD2 (5 bases). The CDR3 loop spans 13 amino acids. Trimming took off 5 bases at V and 7 bases at J, with 13 bases between the two ends. CDR1 and CDR2 (germline): SGHTA, FQGTGA. The CDR3 region is CASSLMGAYTQYF. As DNA, the CDR3 is TGTGCCAGCAGCCTAATGGGAGCGTATACGCAGTATTTT.

The V gene is TRBV7-2, the J gene TRBJ2-5, with D perhaps matching TRBD1 or TRBD2 (5 bases each). The CDR3 runs to 16 residues. The V end lost 1 base, the J end lost 5 bases, and 17 bases lay between the germline ends. Germline CDR1 and CDR2: SGHTA and FQGNSA. In nucleotides, the CDR3 is TGTGCCAGCAGCTTAGAGCTCCCCGGGACCGGTGAGACCCAGTACTTC. This codes for CASSLELPGTGETQYF.

The chain links TRBV7-2 to TRBJ2-7; 7 positions match TRBD1. This CDR3 region has 15 residues. Looked up from germline, CDR1 is SGHTA and CDR2 is FQGNSA. The trim removed 3 bases at V and 3 bases at J, leaving 8 bases unmatched. CDR3 nucleotide sequence: TGTGCCAGCAGCTTCGAGACAGGGAGAGGCTACGAGCAGTACTTC. This sequence encodes CASSFETGRGYEQYF.

The CDR3 sequence is CATSDVGVTGELFF. DNA of the CDR3: TGTGCCACCAGTGATGTGGGAGTCACCGGGGAGCTGTTTTTT. The gene calls are TRBV24-1 and TRBJ2-2; perhaps TRBD2 as D (5 bases). V was cut by 3 bases and J by 4 bases, with 8 bases left in between. CDR3 length: 14 amino acids. Germline assignment: CDR1 KGHDR and CDR2 SFDVKD.

In this sample, this clone turned up once. V is TRBV7-4 and J is TRBJ1-5; D possibly corresponds to TRBD1 (5 bases). Trimming removed 1 base at V and 0 bases at J, with 22 bases between. Per germline, CDR1 SGHVT and CDR2 SQSDAQ. This CDR3 is 20 amino acids long. The CDR3 nucleotides are TGTGCCAGCAGCTTAGGCAGGGCGAATCACCCCCTTTATAGCAATCAGCCCCAGCATTTT. It translates to CASSLGRANHPLYSNQPQHF.

V is TRBV5-1 and J is TRBJ1-2; 7 nucleotides agree with TRBD1. V trimming: 0 bases; J trimming: 8 bases; junction bases outside the gene matches: 4. The germline V gene encodes CDR1 SGHRS and CDR2 YFSETQ. The CDR3 length is 13 residues. The CDR3 sequence is CASSLGQGSGYTF. Here the CDR3 DNA reads TGCGCCAGCAGCTTGGGACAGGGTAGCGGCTACACCTTC.

The V call is TRBV19, the J call TRBJ2-7, with 8 bases that match TRBD1. CDR3 length equals 14 residues. Trimming cost V 4 bases and J 3 bases; bases outside gene matches: 5. The germline gives CDR1 LNHDA, CDR2 SQIVND (reference sequence). The CDR3 DNA reads as TGTGCCAGTAGTAGGGGACAGGCAGGCTACGAGCAGTACTTC. Its translation is CASSRGQAGYEQYF. Using reference TRBV19 and TRBJ2-7 for the parts outside the CDR3, the full variable domain is DGGITQSPKYLFRKEGQNVTLSCEQNLNHDAMYWYRQDPGQGLRLIYYSQIVNDFQKGDIAEGYSVSREKKESFPLTVTSAQKNPTAFYLCASSRGQAGYEQYFGPGTRLTVT.

The chain couples TRBV30 to TRBJ2-3; tentative D call: TRBD2 (6 bases). The CDR3 sequence is 10 residues long. Germline V lookup: CDR1 GTSNPN, CDR2 SVGIG (reference sequence). Trimming removed 5 bases at V and 6 bases at J, with 6 bases between. The CDR3 region has the DNA TGTGCCTGGGGGAGGGATACGCAGTATTTT. It translates to CAWGRDTQYF.

This clone appeared once. J is TRBJ1-2 and V is TRBV19, with 11 bases aligning to TRBD1. Trimming at V came to 7 bases and at J to 8 bases, leaving 12 bases not matched to a gene. Per the germline V gene, CDR1 is LNHDA and CDR2 is SQIVND (reference sequence). This CDR3 spans 15 amino acids. The CDR3 loop is CASTKGRTGGEGYTF. In nucleotides, the CDR3 is TGTGCCAGTACCAAAGGGAGGACAGGGGGCGAGGGCTACACCTTC.